Shown below are 25 T cell receptor beta chains from a single sample sequenced in a study of cytomegalovirus exposure and HLA in healthy donors. Sequencing was performed with immunoSEQ multiplex PCR; in TCRdb, only in-frame clones are kept and a portion is missing. The repertoire holds some 85,000 clones, about 96% seen once, with about 1.3% in the top ten. Source material: PBMCs. The receptor source for this set is a woman aged 18-29 years in good health and CMV-seronegative.

The chain employs TRBV6-1 and TRBJ1-3, with 9 bases fitting TRBD1. Germline CDR1 reads MNHNS; CDR2 reads SASEGT. Trimming cost V 7 bases and J 4 bases; bases outside gene matches: 2. The CDR3 is 13 amino acids. DNA of the CDR3: TGTGCCAGCAACAGGGGGCAAGGAAACACCATATATTTT. Protein sequence: CASNRGQGNTIYF.

The rearrangement uses TRBV19 and TRBJ1-1; no definite D call. This CDR3 spans 12 amino acids. The V end lost 1 base, the J end lost 7 bases, and 7 bases lay between the germline ends. The V gene's germline CDR1 is LNHDA and CDR2 SQIVND (reference sequence). The chain's CDR3 is CASSIGGGEAFF. Written as DNA, the CDR3 is TGTGCCAGTAGTATAGGTGGCGGTGAAGCTTTCTTT.

This clone was observed once. The rearrangement joins TRBV12-5 to TRBJ2-2; D is unclear. Germline-derived CDR1 and CDR2 are LGHNT and FRNRAP. The CDR3 has 12 amino acids. The ends were cut back, 6 bases at V and 14 bases at J, with 16 bases in the middle. CDR3 sequence (DNA): TGTGCTAGTGGGACTCTCCCATCAGACCTGTTTTTT. Translated, it gives CASGTLPSDLFF.

The chain combines TRBV6-5 with TRBJ1-4, with D unclear. Germline V gene lookup returns CDR1 MNHEY and CDR2 SVGAGI. Trimming took off 7 bases at V and 7 bases at J, with 10 bases between the two ends. CDR3 size: 12 residues. The CDR3 nucleotides read TGTGCCAGCACCGAACCGGGTGAAAAACTGTTTTTT. It codes for CASTEPGEKLFF.

The chain has TRBV5-4 and TRBJ2-7; the match to TRBD2 covers 9 bases. Germline V gene sequence: CDR1 SGHNT, CDR2 YYREEE (reference sequence). V shed 0 bases and J 4 bases; nucleotides not matched to a gene: 14. The CDR3 is made up of 18 amino acids. CDR3 sequence: CASSLVLGLAGPEYEQYF. CDR3 in DNA: TGTGCCAGCAGCTTGGTGTTGGGCCTAGCGGGACCGGAGTACGAGCAGTACTTC.

This chain uses TRBV28 with TRBJ1-2; no clear D. The CDR3 contains 15 residues. V was shortened by 3 bases and J by 3 bases, with 14 bases between the two germline ends. CDR1 is MDHEN, CDR2 SYDVKM, per germline. The CDR3 region is CASSLFDRSDYGYTF. The CDR3 DNA sequence: TGTGCCAGCAGTTTGTTTGACCGCAGCGACTATGGCTACACCTTC.

The chain employs TRBV21-1 and TRBJ2-7; TRBD1, as called in the table, went unchecked against the DNA. TRBV21-1 is flagged as a pseudogene. The CDR3 loop spans 17 amino acids. The CDR3 DNA sequence: TGTGCCAGCAGCAAATTACGTGGACAGGCAGGGGCCTACGAGCAGTACTTC. It is translated as CASSKLRGQAGAYEQYF.

V gene TRBV19 combines with J gene TRBJ2-5, with 7 bases that match TRBD2. Per the germline V gene, CDR1 is LNHDA and CDR2 is SQIVND (reference sequence). CDR3 length: 14 amino acids. V lost 0 bases and J lost 4; bases outside the gene matches: 2. This chain's CDR3 is CASSIDGGGETQYF. The DNA of the CDR3 is TGTGCCAGTAGTATAGATGGGGGGGGAGAGACCCAGTACTTC.

V is TRBV10-1 and J is TRBJ1-5, with D perhaps TRBD1 (6 bases). Germline loops: CDR1 WNHNN, CDR2 SYGVQD (reference sequence). This CDR3 spans 13 amino acids. Trimming left V 5 bases short and J 3 bases short, with 8 bases between. The CDR3, as DNA: TGCGCCAGCAGTACAGGGCCCAATCAGCCCCAGCATTTT. This encodes CASSTGPNQPQHF.

The chain joins TRBV10-1 to TRBJ2-3, with 7 bases fitting TRBD2. The ends lost 2 bases at V and 0 bases at J; junction bases unmatched: 5. Germline CDR1 reads WNHNN; CDR2 reads SYGVQD (reference sequence). This CDR3 has 16 residues. The CDR3 is CASSETSSGSTDTQYF. The CDR3 DNA reads TGCGCCAGCAGTGAGACGTCTAGCGGAAGCACAGATACGCAGTATTTT.

The chain recombines TRBV5-1 with TRBJ1-3, with D perhaps TRBD1 (6 bases). Trimming pared 4 bases from V and 0 bases from J, leaving 11 bases between. CDR3 length equals 15 residues. CDR1 is SGHRS and CDR2 is YFSETQ in the germline V gene. CDR3 bases: TGCGCCAGCAGCCAAGGACAGTTCTCTGGAAACACCATATATTTT. Translating it yields CASSQGQFSGNTIYF.

The chain employs TRBV10-3 and TRBJ2-5, with D unclear. Trimming shortened V by 6 bases and J by 0 bases, and 11 bases separated the two germline ends. This CDR3 is 14 amino acids long. CDR1 is ENHRY and CDR2 is SYGVKD in the germline V gene. The CDR3 region has the DNA TGTGCCATCAGCCCAACAGAATACCAAGAGACCCAGTACTTC. This codes for CAISPTEYQETQYF.

This rearrangement joins TRBV27 to TRBJ2-7, with D maybe TRBD2 (6 bases). V lost 6 bases to trimming and J lost 0 bases, with 21 bases between them. Germline assignment: CDR1 MNHEY and CDR2 SMNVEV (reference sequence). This CDR3 has 17 residues. CDR3 in amino acids: CASRARGGAGSSYEQYF. CDR3 DNA: TGTGCCAGCAGGGCCCGGGGAGGAGCGGGCAGCTCCTACGAGCAGTACTTC.

The rearrangement uses TRBV27 and TRBJ2-3, with 7 bases fitting TRBD2. With V trimmed by 3 bases and J by 3 bases, 3 bases remained unmatched. Per germline, CDR1 MNHEY and CDR2 SMNVEV (reference sequence). The CDR3 contains 14 residues. In DNA form, the CDR3 reads TGTGCCAGCAGTTTCGGGAGGTTAACAGATACGCAGTATTTT. Translation gives CASSFGRLTDTQYF.

The chain couples TRBV4-1 to TRBJ1-5; TRBD1 matches at 7 bases. CDR1 is MGHRA and CDR2 is YSYEKL in the germline V gene. The CDR3 consists of 16 residues. Trimming took 6 bases from V and 4 from J; bases not matched to a gene: 12. In DNA, the CDR3 is TGCGCCAGCAGAGAGTCTTCGGACAGGTGGAATCAGCCCCAGCATTTT. Its translation: CASRESSDRWNQPQHF.

This sequence joins TRBV15 and TRBJ2-5; 10 nucleotides line up with TRBD2. Germline loops: CDR1 LNHNV, CDR2 YYDKDF (reference sequence). Losses at the gene ends were 0 bases for V and 4 bases for J; bases not matched to a gene: 5. The CDR3 runs to 16 residues. The CDR3 sequence: CATSREALAGRETQYF. The CDR3 DNA reads as TGTGCCACCAGCAGAGAAGCACTAGCGGGAAGAGAGACCCAGTACTTC.

This sequence joins TRBV27 and TRBJ2-1; a weak D match, TRBD2 (6 bases). CDR3 length equals 13 residues. V was cut by 2 bases and J by 8 bases, with 10 bases left in between. Germline V CDR1 and CDR2: MNHEY, SMNVEV (reference sequence). The CDR3 reads CASSLIWGDEQFF. CDR3 DNA sequence: TGTGCCAGCAGTTTAATTTGGGGGGATGAGCAGTTCTTC.

V usage is TRBV4-2 and J usage is TRBJ2-7; 14 bases align to TRBD2. CDR3 length: 17 amino acids. CDR1 and CDR2 from the germline V gene are LGHNA and YNFKEQ. Unmatched junction bases numbered 7, after V lost 4 bases and J lost 2 bases. CDR3 amino acids: CASSPRLAGGYAYEQYF. For the CDR3, the DNA is TGTGCCAGCAGCCCGAGACTAGCGGGAGGGTATGCCTACGAGCAGTACTTC.

This clone was counted a single time. The gene calls are TRBV27 and TRBJ2-1, with D perhaps matching TRBD2 (5 bases). From germline, CDR1 is MNHEY and CDR2 SMNVEV (reference sequence). The length of the CDR3 is 14 residues. Trimming removed 3 bases from V and 7 bases from J, with 13 bases in between. CDR3 nucleotide sequence: TGTGCCAGCAGTTTCGGAGGTGCGGAAAATGAGCAGTTCTTC. This encodes CASSFGGAENEQFF.

The chain joins TRBV4-1 to TRBJ2-5; TRBD2 matches 13 bases. The V and J ends lost 6 bases and 1 base, in that order; junction bases with no gene match: 11. The CDR3 runs 18 residues. Germline CDR1 reads MGHRA; CDR2 reads YSYEKL. The CDR3 bases are TGCGCCAGCAGTCTTAAAGGACTAGCGGGAGTTGGCCAAGAGACCCAGTACTTC. Its protein is CASSLKGLAGVGQETQYF.

The chain combines TRBV14 with TRBJ2-5, with TRBD2 matching 9 bases. Germline assignment: CDR1 SGHDN and CDR2 FVKESK. The CDR3 consists of 15 residues. J lost 3 bases, V lost 6 bases, and 8 bases had no gene match. DNA of the CDR3: TGTGCCAGCAGTCCCCCCTCTAGCGGGGAAGAGACCCAGTACTTC. It is translated as CASSPPSSGEETQYF.

V is TRBV19 and J is TRBJ1-5, with TRBD1 identical over 8 bases. The germline V gene encodes CDR1 LNHDA and CDR2 SQIVND (reference sequence). With V trimmed by 5 bases and J by 1 base, 13 bases remained unmatched. The CDR3 extends over 18 amino acids. CDR3 sequence (DNA): TGTGCCAGTAGTTCGCCAGCCGGGACAGGACTCAGCAATCAGCCCCAGCATTTT. Amino acids: CASSSPAGTGLSNQPQHF.

The rearrangement joins TRBV9 to TRBJ1-5; TRBD1 aligns across 7 bases. There are 15 residues in the CDR3. CDR1 SGDLS and CDR2 YYNGEE come from the germline V gene. V gave up 4 bases and J gave up 0 bases; unmatched junction bases: 4. CDR3 DNA sequence: TGTGCCAGCAGCTCCGGACAGGCTAGCAATCAGCCCCAGCATTTT. Residues: CASSSGQASNQPQHF.

The chain is built from TRBV7-9 and TRBJ2-5; TRBD2 matches at 9 bases. From germline, CDR1 is SEHNR and CDR2 FQNEAQ (reference sequence). With V trimmed by 3 bases and J by 3 bases, 8 bases remained unmatched. CDR3 length: 16 residues. The CDR3 coding sequence is TGTGCCAGCAGCTTGGTTTATCTAGCGGGAAAAGAGACCCAGTACTTC. Its protein product is CASSLVYLAGKETQYF.

This chain connects TRBV5-1 to TRBJ2-1, with D perhaps matching TRBD2 (6 bases). The CDR3 has 14 residues. Germline CDR1 SGHRS, CDR2 YFSETQ. The V end was cut by 0 bases, the J end by 7 bases, with 11 bases between. CDR3 DNA sequence: TGCGCCAGCAGCTTGGATGGAGGGTTGAATGAGCAGTTCTTC. Translating gives CASSLDGGLNEQFF.